This T cell receptor beta chain was captured in a study of cytomegalovirus exposure and HLA in healthy donors. Germline V CDR1 and CDR2: SGHAT, FQNNGV. V lost 6 bases and J lost 2; bases outside the gene matches: 10. CDR3 length equals 15 residues. Points from the study as a whole: It has been reported that TCR beta sequences accurately predicted the HLA-A and HLA-B alleles of most subjects.

Both 60 Vbeta primers and 13 Jbeta primers went into the PCR. Only in-frame clones appear in the TCRdb table, and some are missing; sequencing was by immunoSEQ multiplex PCR. The data hold under 200,000 clones, with around 88% observed a single time. Notes on this clone: The antigen is unknown.

The clonotype was recovered from a woman in her 30s in good health and CMV-seronegative. The sequenced sample was PBMCs. The V call is TRBV11-2, the J call TRBJ2-7; 7 bases line up with TRBD1. DNA for the CDR3: TGTGCCAGCAGTACGGGACAGAACCCGACCTACGAGCAGTACTTC. It translates to CASSTGQNPTYEQYF.